The rows below give T cell receptor beta chains drawn from one sample of a study of T cells after yellow fever vaccination. From the 5' RACE reads, TCRdb called clonotypes with MiXCR, one entry per CDR3 protein. The sample lists about 400,000 distinct CDR3 sequences, around 6.5% occurring once. This sample comprised PBMCs, obtained 5 days after the yellow fever booster vaccination. The receptor set was obtained from a man younger than 40 who received the YFV17D yellow fever vaccine. The CDR3 runs from the conserved cysteine through the conserved F or W. The order of the fields is D gene, V gene, J gene, clone size, CDR3 DNA, CDR3 protein. A D gene is named only where the DNA matches it firmly. Clone size is stated in some rows and not others, as once, few, many or a class when expanded.

TRBD2	TRBV27	TRBJ2-5	few	TGTGCCAGCAGTTTATCCCTAGCGGGTTCCGAGACCCAGTACTTC	CASSLSLAGSETQYF
-	TRBV4-3	TRBJ2-1	-	TGCGCCAGCAGCCAAGATCTAACGGGTTATGAGCAGTTCTTC	CASSQDLTGYEQFF
-	TRBV6-5	TRBJ2-1	-	TGTGCCAGCAGTTCTGGGCGAGGCGGGATATACAATGAGCAGTTCTTC	CASSSGRGGIYNEQFF
-	TRBV19	TRBJ2-1	-	TGTGCCAGTAGCCCAGGAAGATTCAATGAGCAGTTCTTC	CASSPGRFNEQFF
-	TRBV10-3	TRBJ2-5	few	TGTGCCATCAGCGGGTACCGAGAGACCCAGTACTTC	CAISGYRETQYF
TRBD1	TRBV7-3	TRBJ1-5	-	TGTGCCAGCAGCTGGAATCGACAGGGAGGTGGCAATCAGCCCCAGCATTTT	CASSWNRQGGGNQPQHF
-	TRBV29-1	TRBJ2-1	few	TGCAGCGTTGAAATCCCCGCGAAGTTGGTGGGAGACGGGAATGAGCAGTTCTTC	CSVEIPAKLVGDGNEQFF
-	TRBV3-1	TRBJ2-7	many	TGTGCCAGCAGCCCCGGGGCCCGCTACGAGCAGTACTTC	CASSPGARYEQYF
-	TRBV9	TRBJ2-3	many	TGTGCCAGCAGTGTTGACCCGACTAGCACAGATACGCAGTATTTT	CASSVDPTSTDTQYF
-	TRBV7-9	TRBJ1-1	many	TGTGCCAGCAGCTTATTCCGTGGCACTGAAGCTTTCTTT	CASSLFRGTEAFF